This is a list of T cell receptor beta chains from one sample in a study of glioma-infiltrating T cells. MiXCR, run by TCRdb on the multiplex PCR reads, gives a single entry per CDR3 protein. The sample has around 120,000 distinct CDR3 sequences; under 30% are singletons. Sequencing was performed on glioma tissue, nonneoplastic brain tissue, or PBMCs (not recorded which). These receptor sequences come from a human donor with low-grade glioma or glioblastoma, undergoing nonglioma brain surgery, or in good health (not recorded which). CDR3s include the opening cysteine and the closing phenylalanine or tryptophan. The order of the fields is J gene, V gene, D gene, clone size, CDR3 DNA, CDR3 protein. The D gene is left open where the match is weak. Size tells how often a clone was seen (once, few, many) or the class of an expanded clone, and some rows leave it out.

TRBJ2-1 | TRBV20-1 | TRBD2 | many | TGCAGTGCTAGAGCACAACTAGCGGGCCACAATGAGCAGTTCTTC | CSARAQLAGHNEQFF
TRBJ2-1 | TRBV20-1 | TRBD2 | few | TGCAGCGCGAGGCGGGGGGCCCAGAGTTACAATGAGCAGTTCTTC | CSARRGAQSYNEQFF
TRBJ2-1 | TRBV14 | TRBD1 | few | TGTGCCAGCAGCCAAGGAGTTTGGACAGGGGACAATGAGCAGTTCTTC | CASSQGVWTGDNEQFF
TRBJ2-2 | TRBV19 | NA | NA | TGTGCCAGTAGTATCTACACCGGGGAGCTGTTTTTT | CASSIYTGELFF
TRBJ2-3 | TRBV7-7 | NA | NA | TGTGCCAGCAGCTTGGGGAGCAGCGGGGATACGCAGTATTTT | CASSLGSSGDTQYF
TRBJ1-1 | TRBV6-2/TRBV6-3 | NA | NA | TGTGCCATCAGTGGGCTGGAGGGAAACACTGAAGCTTTCTTT | CAISGLEGNTEAFF
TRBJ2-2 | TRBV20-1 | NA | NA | TGCAGTGCTAAAGGACCCGGGGAGCTGTTTTTT | CSAKGPGELFF
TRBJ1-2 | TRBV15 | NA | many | TGTGCCACCAGCAGAACCGACAGGATCGCTTACCAGGGGTATGGCTACACCTTC | CATSRTDRIAYQGYGYTF
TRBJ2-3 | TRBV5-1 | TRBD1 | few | TGCGCCAGCAGCAAGGGGGCAACAGATACGCAGTATTTT | CASSKGATDTQYF
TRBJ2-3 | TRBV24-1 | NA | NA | TGTGCCACCAGTGTGGTAGGCCAAGATACGCAGTATTTT | CATSVVGQDTQYF
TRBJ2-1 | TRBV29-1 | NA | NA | TGCAGCGTTGAGTCACCTACTAGACTCAATGAGCAGTTCTTC | CSVESPTRLNEQFF
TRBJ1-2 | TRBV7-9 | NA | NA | TGTGCCAGCAGCTTAGAGGGGGACCCTGGCTACTATGGCTACACCTTC | CASSLEGDPGYYGYTF
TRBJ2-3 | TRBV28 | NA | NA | TGTACCAGCAGTTTAAGGGGCCGAACAACAGATACGCAGTATTTT | CTSSLRGRTTDTQYF
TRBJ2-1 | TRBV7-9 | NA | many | TGTGCCAGCAACTTGGGGGTCGGCAATGAGCAGTTCTTC | CASNLGVGNEQFF
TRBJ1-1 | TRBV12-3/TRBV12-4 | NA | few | TGTGCCAGCAGCTGGGCAGGGGAAGCTTTCTTT | CASSWAGEAFF
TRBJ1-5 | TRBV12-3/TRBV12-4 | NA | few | TGTGCCAGCAGTTCCCTCGGAGGGGGAAGGTCTTCGCCCCAGCATTTT | CASSSLGGGRSSPQHF
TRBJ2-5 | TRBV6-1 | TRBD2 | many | TGTGCCAGCAAAACTAGCGGCTCGGAGACCCAGTACTTC | CASKTSGSETQYF
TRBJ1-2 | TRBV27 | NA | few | TGTGCCAGCAGTCCCCAACAGGGTAGTATCTATGGCTACACCTTT | CASSPQQGSIYGYTF